This T cell receptor (beta chain) is from a study of T cells in Graves' hyperthyroidism and ophthalmopathy. Trimming stripped 0 bases from V and 5 bases from J, with 11 bases between. From germline, CDR1 is SQVTM and CDR2 ANQGSEA. This CDR3 is 13 amino acids long. Amplification targeted TCR beta CDR3 regions from RNA transcripts. A first-round RT-PCR of the TCR CDR3 used the HTBI primer set. Each CDR3 protein is one row after TCRdb ran MiXCR on the multiplex PCR reads. The profile shows approximately 610,000 distinct CDR3 sequences, 16% of them singletons. Disease duration under 2 months; hyperthyroidism patients were aged 18 to 65. On the basis of clinical symptoms, serum thyroxine and TRAb, thyroid ultrasound and orbital computed tomography, diagnoses were made. The table lists this clonotype with a count of one. The antigen is undetermined. Study results and limitations: Through a model of 13 V-J features, ophthalmopathy was separated from stable hyperthyroidism. In the blood, most expanded thyroid clonotypes above 0.001 appeared as well.

The sequence was collected from a woman aged 18 to 35 with Graves' hyperthyroidism. The sequencing input was blood. This sequence joins TRBV29-1 and TRBJ2-7; D is undetermined. DNA for the CDR3: TGCAGCGTTGAAGATGTGAAAGGCGACGAGCAGTACTTC. Amino acids: CSVEDVKGDEQYF.